This TCR beta chain was identified in a study of cytomegalovirus exposure and HLA in healthy donors. Study at large: From 150 million to 200 million T cells, an earlier analysis saw 120 million or so unique TCR beta sequences. Findings and caveats of the study: Researchers reported in a later analysis that a missense DCLRE1C variant was tied to TCR beta V- and J-gene trimming. TCR beta V segments were, for the most part, productive about 90% or about 30% of the time in an earlier analysis.

The CDR3 has 16 residues. Between the trimmed V and J ends, which lost 6 bases and 0 bases, there was a span of 18 bases. CDR1 and CDR2 from the germline V gene are SGHNT and YYREEE (reference sequence). It was with 60 Vbeta and 13 Jbeta primers that the PCR ran. Profiling relied on immunoSEQ multiplex PCR, and the TCRdb table lists in-frame clones only, not all of them. The sample holds nearly 110,000 clones; less than 85% are singletons and the top ten take about 2%. Unrecorded immune exposures were likely, despite nominal health at sampling. In this sample, this clone turned up once. As yet, its antigen is unknown.

The material sequenced was PBMCs. The origin of this receptor is a man between 18 and 29 years old in good health and CMV-seronegative. The rearrangement links TRBV5-4 to TRBJ1-2; D remains ambiguous. In DNA form, the CDR3 reads TGTGCCAGCACCCGGGGAGAGGCGGTAGCTAACTATGGCTACACCTTC. Its protein product is CASTRGEAVANYGYTF.